A selection of T cell receptor beta chains follows, all from one sample in a study of T cells in Graves' hyperthyroidism and ophthalmopathy. Each CDR3 protein gets one entry after TCRdb re-called the multiplex PCR reads with MiXCR. The table has about 380,000 distinct CDR3 sequences, approximately 13% seen once. Sequenced input: blood. These receptors were collected from a man aged 25 to 45 with Graves' hyperthyroidism that later progressed to Graves' ophthalmopathy. The CDR3 runs from the conserved cysteine through the conserved F or W.

V,length,CDR3
TRBV6-1,15,CASSPRGDTYNEQFF
TRBV27,14,CAMRQGKESYEQYF
TRBV29-1,15,CSVAGRGWGTDTQYF
TRBV19,15,CASSLTRGSSQPQHF
TRBV2,14,CASNFGPTGGKLFF
TRBV7-9,14,CASTGGSSGNTIYF
TRBV9,15,CASSVERLSTDTQYF
TRBV27,15,CASSSGTLRRNTIYF
TRBV6-1,11,CASTGSKTQYF
TRBV27,12,CASVLSRYEQYF
TRBV6-1,13,CASTQGADTEAFF
TRBV6-6,17,CASSYSKLASGGYEQYF
TRBV6-1,13,CASTASSNEKLFF
TRBV5-6,17,CASSPFSGQFFTGELFF
TRBV20-1,13,CSANGDSINEQFF
TRBV7-9,15,CASSLVAGPDTEAFF
TRBV10-3,15,CATSHTAQNNSPLHF
TRBV10-3,13,CAISGSFSGEQFF
TRBV2,14,CASRRTGGIYGYTF
TRBV28,13,CASSLERNEKLFF
TRBV19,14,CASRFEQGGQPQHF
TRBV29-1,12,CSITGTSYEQYF
TRBV30,15,CAWGGEGKAYNEQFF
TRBV11-3,15,CASSPGGASYNEQFF
TRBV11-3,16,CASSLDWWWSSYEQYF
TRBV3-1,16,CASSHPSRGATDTQYF
TRBV5-5,18,CASSLAEGQAGGFYGYTF
TRBV5-1,17,CASSLASGGSRTGELFF
TRBV2,12,CASSVSYSPLHF
TRBV6-4,18,CASSDRGAGGLSNQPQHF
TRBV12-3/TRBV12-4,12,CASSLALYGYTF
TRBV6-1,14,CASKTGVDVYEQYF
TRBV7-9,16,CASSQRVGGGPYEQYF
TRBV7-2,15,CASSLSQGRGSPLHF
TRBV7-2,14,CASSFARDGETQYF